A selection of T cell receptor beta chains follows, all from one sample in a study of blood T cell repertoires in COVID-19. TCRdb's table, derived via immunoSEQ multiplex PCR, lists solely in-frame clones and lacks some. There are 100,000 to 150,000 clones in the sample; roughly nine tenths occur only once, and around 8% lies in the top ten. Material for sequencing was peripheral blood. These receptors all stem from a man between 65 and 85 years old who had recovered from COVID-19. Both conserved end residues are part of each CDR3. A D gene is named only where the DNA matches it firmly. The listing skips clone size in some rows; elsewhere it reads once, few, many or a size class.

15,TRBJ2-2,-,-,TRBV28,CASTNEEGTTGELFF,TGTGCCAGCACCAATGAGGAGGGAACTACCGGGGAGCTGTTTTTT
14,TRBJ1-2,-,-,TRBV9,CASSVAGVNYGYTF,TGTGCCAGCAGCGTAGCGGGGGTTAACTATGGCTACACCTTC
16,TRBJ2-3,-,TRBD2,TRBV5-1,CASSKGLAGGPDTQYF,TGCGCCAGCAGCAAGGGACTAGCGGGGGGGCCGGATACGCAGTATTTT
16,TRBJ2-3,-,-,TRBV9,CASSASGGPGSDTQYF,TGTGCCAGCAGTGCGAGCGGAGGGCCCGGGTCGGATACGCAGTATTTT
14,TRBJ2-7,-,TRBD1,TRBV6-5,CASRVQGTDLEQYF,TGTGCCAGCAGGGTACAGGGGACCGATTTGGAGCAGTACTTC
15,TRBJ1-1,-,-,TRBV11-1,CASSLGTGLNTEAFF,TGTGCCAGCAGCTTAGGGACGGGATTGAACACTGAAGCTTTCTTT
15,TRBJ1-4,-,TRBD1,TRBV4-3,CASSQVQGRDEKLFF,TGCGCCAGCAGCCAAGTACAGGGGAGAGATGAAAAACTGTTTTTT
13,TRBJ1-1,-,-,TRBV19,CASSIPTVTEAFF,TGTGCCAGTAGTATCCCGACAGTCACTGAAGCTTTCTTT
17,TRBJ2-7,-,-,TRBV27,CASSLGRGAGLGPEQYF,TGTGCCAGCAGTTTAGGGAGGGGGGCTGGTTTGGGACCCGAGCAGTACTTC
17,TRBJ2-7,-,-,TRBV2,CASKSFGRRDEQYEQYF,TGTGCCAGCAAATCCTTCGGTCGGCGGGACGAACAATACGAGCAGTACTTC
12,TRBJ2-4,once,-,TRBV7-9,CASSFLQNIQYF,TGTGCCAGCAGCTTTCTACAAAACATTCAGTACTTC
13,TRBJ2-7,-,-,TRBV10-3,CAISDPDSYEQYF,TGTGCCATCAGTGATCCTGACAGTTACGAGCAGTACTTC
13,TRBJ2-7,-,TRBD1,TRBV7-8,CASSAGQGSEQYF,TGTGCCAGCAGCGCCGGACAGGGGAGCGAGCAGTACTTC
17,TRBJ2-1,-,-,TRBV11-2,CASSLTPSGQRRNEQFF,TGTGCCAGCAGCTTAACCCCCTCGGGACAAAGGAGGAATGAGCAGTTCTTC
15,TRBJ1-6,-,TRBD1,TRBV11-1,CASSSGQAFDSPLHF,TGTGCCAGCAGCTCGGGACAGGCATTTGATTCACCCCTCCACTTT
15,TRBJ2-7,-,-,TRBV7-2,CASSLDPSSKAEQYF,TGTGCCAGCAGCTTAGACCCCTCTAGCAAGGCCGAGCAGTACTTC
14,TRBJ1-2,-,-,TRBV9,CASSDRTVNYGYTF,TGTGCCAGCAGTGACAGGACCGTAAACTATGGCTACACCTTC
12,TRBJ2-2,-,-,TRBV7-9,CASSSRAGELFF,TGTGCCAGCAGTTCCAGGGCCGGGGAGCTGTTTTTT
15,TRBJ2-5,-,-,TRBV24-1,CATSDSGRYQETQYF,TGTGCCACCAGTGATTCGGGGAGGTATCAAGAGACCCAGTACTTC
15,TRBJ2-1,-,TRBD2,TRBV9,CASSVLAGVYNEQFF,TGTGCCAGCAGCGTACTAGCGGGAGTTTACAATGAGCAGTTCTTC
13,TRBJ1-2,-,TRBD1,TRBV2,CASSGQGHHGYTF,TGTGCCAGCAGCGGACAGGGTCACCATGGCTACACCTTC
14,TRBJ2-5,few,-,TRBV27,CASRGITSQETQYF,TGTGCCAGCAGGGGGATTACTAGCCAAGAGACCCAGTACTTC
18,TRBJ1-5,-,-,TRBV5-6,CASSLARRALNSNQPQHF,TGTGCCAGCAGCTTGGCCCGCAGGGCCCTTAATAGCAATCAGCCCCAGCATTTT
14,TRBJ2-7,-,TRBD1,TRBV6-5,CASSRGTGAYEQYF,TGTGCCAGCAGTCGCGGGACAGGAGCCTACGAGCAGTACTTC
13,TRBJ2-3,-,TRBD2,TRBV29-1,CSVGGLAGDTQYF,TGCAGCGTCGGGGGGCTAGCGGGGGATACGCAGTATTTT
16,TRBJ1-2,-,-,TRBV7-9,CASSLAWDTANYGYTF,TGTGCCAGCAGCTTAGCCTGGGACACCGCTAACTATGGCTACACCTTC
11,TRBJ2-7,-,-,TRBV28,CASSFRYEQYF,TGTGCCAGCAGCTTTCGTTACGAGCAGTACTTC
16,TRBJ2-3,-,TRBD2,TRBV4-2,CASSQDGAGGSDTQYF,TGTGCCAGCAGCCAAGATGGGGCGGGGGGCTCAGATACGCAGTATTTT
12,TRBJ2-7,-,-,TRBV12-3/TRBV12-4,CASSFYIYEQYF,TGTGCCAGCAGTTTCTATATCTACGAGCAGTACTTC
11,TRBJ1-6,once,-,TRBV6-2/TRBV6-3,CASSSDRRLHF,TGTGCCAGCAGTTCCGACAGGAGACTCCACTTT
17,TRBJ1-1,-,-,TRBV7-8,CASSSSFGGLGGTEAFF,TGTGCCAGCAGCTCCTCGTTTGGTGGCCTAGGGGGAACTGAAGCTTTCTTT
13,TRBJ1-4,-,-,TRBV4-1,CASSQVSGEKLFF,TGCGCCAGCAGCCAAGTTTCCGGGGAAAAACTGTTTTTT
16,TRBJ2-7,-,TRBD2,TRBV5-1,CASSHLLAGEAYEQYF,TGCGCCAGCAGCCACTTACTAGCGGGAGAAGCCTACGAGCAGTACTTC
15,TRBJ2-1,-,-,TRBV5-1,CASSLVAGSYNEQFF,TGCGCCAGCAGCTTGGTGGCAGGGTCCTACAATGAGCAGTTCTTC
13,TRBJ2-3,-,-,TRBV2,CASTRDWADTQYF,TGTGCCAGCACTAGGGACTGGGCAGATACGCAGTATTTT
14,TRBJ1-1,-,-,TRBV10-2,CASSPSLGNTEAFF,TGCGCCAGCAGTCCCTCCCTCGGGAACACTGAAGCTTTCTTT
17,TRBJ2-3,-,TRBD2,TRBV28,CASSPTSGRAGTDTQYF,TGTGCCAGCAGTCCTACTAGCGGGAGGGCCGGGACAGATACGCAGTATTTT
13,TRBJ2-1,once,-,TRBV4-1,CASSRQPRGEQFF,TGCGCCAGCAGCCGGCAGCCCCGCGGTGAGCAGTTCTTC
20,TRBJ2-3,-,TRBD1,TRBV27,CASSTPGTGFEMPGTDTQYF,TGTGCCAGCAGTACCCCGGGGACAGGATTTGAGATGCCAGGCACAGATACGCAGTATTTT
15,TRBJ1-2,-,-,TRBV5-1,CASSWVGGWDYGYTF,TGCGCCAGCAGCTGGGTTGGGGGCTGGGACTATGGCTACACCTTC
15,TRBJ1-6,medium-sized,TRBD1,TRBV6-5,CASSYRAGGGSPLHF,TGTGCCAGCAGTTACAGGGCAGGGGGCGGTTCACCCCTCCACTTT
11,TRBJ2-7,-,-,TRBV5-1,CASSSVEEQYF,TGCGCCAGCAGCTCCGTGGAGGAGCAGTACTTC
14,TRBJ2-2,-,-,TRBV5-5,CASSRLTNTGELFF,TGTGCCAGCAGCCGACTTACGAACACCGGGGAGCTGTTTTTT